The rows below give T cell receptor beta chains drawn from one sample of a study of early T cells in non-severe SARS-CoV-2 infection. TCRdb re-called the 5' RACE reads with MiXCR, one entry per CDR3 protein. The sample shows roughly 100,000 distinct CDR3 sequences, 13% of them seen only once. Material: whole blood. These receptors came from an adult who was a healthcare worker with PCR-confirmed SARS-CoV-2 infection or an uninfected control (not recorded which). The conserved cysteine and the conserved F or W are not part of the CDR3 here. The order of the fields is V gene, CDR3 protein.

TRBV6-5	ASSSSPASGANVLT
TRBV7-9	ASSPMGQPPNEAF
TRBV28	ASRTAGYSSYNEQF
TRBV21-1	ASSKAGRPRQGARRVGEKLF
TRBV5-5	ASRLHSGHMNTEAF
TRBV6-1	ASSHRTSSYNEQF
TRBV7-6	ASSLGHLSGNTIY
TRBV28	ASSPGGGGRTFNYGYT
TRBV5-1	ASKEQELSYGYT
TRBV6-5	ASRTTGNTIY
TRBV6-5	ASSYQKGSQPQH
TRBV7-6	ASSLESGGETQY
TRBV2	ASRGTGFGNQPQH
TRBV10-1	ASSESQGNLVQY
TRBV7-2	ASSLGGDSPLH
TRBV20-1	SARDHSGGANEQF
TRBV12-3/TRBV12-4	ASRTDRSYNEQF
TRBV28	ASSPRVGSYEQY
TRBV7-2	ASSFGGNTEAF
TRBV21-1	ASSETYEQY